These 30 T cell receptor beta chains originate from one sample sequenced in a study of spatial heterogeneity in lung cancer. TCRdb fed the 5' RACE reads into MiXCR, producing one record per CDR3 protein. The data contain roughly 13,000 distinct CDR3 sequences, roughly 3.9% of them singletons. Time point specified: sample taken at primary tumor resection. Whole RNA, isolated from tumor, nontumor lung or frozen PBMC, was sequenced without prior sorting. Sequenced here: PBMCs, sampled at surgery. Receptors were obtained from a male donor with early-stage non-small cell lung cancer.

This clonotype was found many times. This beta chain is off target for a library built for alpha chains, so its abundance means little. The DNA for the CDR3 is TGTGCCAGCACCCCTTCGGACAGGGCCTTTTTAGCGGGAGGTCCCGGCGGGGAGCTGTTTTTT. Translation: CASTPSDRAFLAGGPGGELFF. The rearrangement uses TRBV28 and TRBJ2-2, with 10 bases lining up with TRBD2. Trimming removed 7 bases from V and 7 bases from J; junction bases left unmatched: 27. Germline loops: CDR1 MDHEN, CDR2 SYDVKM. This CDR3 is 21 amino acids long.

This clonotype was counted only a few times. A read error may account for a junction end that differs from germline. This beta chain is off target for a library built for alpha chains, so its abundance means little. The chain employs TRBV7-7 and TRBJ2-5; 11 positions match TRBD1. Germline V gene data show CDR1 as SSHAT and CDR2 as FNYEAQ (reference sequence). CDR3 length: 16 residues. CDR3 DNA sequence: TGTGCTAGCAGCTTAGTCCCGGGACAGGGGGAAGAGACCCAGTACTTC. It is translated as CASSLVPGQGEETQYF.

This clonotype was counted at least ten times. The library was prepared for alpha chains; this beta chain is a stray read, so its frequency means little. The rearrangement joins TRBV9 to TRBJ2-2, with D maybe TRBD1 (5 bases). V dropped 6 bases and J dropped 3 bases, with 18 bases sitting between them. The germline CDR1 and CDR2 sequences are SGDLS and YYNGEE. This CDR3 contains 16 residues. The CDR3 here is CASTDTRGGDTGELFF. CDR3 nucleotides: TGTGCCAGCACGGACACCCGTGGTGGTGACACCGGGGAGCTGTTTTTT.

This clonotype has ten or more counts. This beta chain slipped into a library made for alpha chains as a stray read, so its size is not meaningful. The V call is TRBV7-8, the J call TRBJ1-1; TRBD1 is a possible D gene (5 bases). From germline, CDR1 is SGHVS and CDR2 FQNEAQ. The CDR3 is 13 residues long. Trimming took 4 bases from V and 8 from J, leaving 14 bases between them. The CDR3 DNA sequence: TGTGCCAGCAGCTGGACCGGGACCGCAGAAGCTTTCTTT. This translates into CASSWTGTAEAFF. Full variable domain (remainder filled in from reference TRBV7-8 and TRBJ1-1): GAGVSQSPRYKVAKRGQDVALRCDPISGHVSLFWYQQALGQGPEFLTYFQNEAQLDKSGLPSDRFFAERPEGSVSTLKIQRTQQEDSAVYLCASSWTGTAEAFFGQGTRLTVV.

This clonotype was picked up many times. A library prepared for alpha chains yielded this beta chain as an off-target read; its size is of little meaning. CDR3 DNA: TGTGCCAGCAGCCCAGGGTTTAATGAAAAACTGTTTTTT. Translation gives CASSPGFNEKLFF. The rearrangement links TRBV12-3 or TRBV12-4 to TRBJ1-4, with a weak D call TRBD1 (5 bases). V lost 6 bases, J lost 4 bases, and 9 bases lay in between. The CDR3 spans 13 residues.

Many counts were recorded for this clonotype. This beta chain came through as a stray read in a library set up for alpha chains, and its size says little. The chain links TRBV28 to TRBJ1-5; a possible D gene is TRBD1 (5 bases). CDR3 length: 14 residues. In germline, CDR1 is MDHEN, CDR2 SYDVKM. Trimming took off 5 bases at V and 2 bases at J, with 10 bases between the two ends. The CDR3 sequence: CASSLQGGNQPQHF. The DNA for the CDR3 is TGTGCCAGCAGTCTCCAGGGAGGCAATCAGCCCCAGCATTTT.

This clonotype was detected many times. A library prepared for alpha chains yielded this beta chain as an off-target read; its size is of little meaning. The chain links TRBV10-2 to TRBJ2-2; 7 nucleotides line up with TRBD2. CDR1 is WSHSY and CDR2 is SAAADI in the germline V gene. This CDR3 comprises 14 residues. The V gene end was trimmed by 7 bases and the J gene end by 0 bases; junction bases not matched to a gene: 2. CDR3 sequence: CASTGLANTGELFF. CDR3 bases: TGCGCCAGCACAGGACTAGCGAACACCGGGGAGCTGTTTTTT.

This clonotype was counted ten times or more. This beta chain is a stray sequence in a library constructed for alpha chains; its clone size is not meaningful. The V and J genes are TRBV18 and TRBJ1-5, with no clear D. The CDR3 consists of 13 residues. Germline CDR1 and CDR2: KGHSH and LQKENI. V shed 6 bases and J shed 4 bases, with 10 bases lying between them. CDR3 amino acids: CASSPDGNQPQHF. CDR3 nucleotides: TGTGCCAGCTCCCCCGACGGGAATCAGCCCCAGCATTTT.

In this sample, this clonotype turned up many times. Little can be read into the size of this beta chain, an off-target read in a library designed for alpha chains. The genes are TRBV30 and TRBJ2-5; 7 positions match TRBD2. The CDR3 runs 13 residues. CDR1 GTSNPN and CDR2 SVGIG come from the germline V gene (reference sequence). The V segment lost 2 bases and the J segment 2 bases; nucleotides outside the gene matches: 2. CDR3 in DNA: TGTGCCTGGAGTTTGGGACTACAAGAGACCCAGTACTTC. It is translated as CAWSLGLQETQYF.

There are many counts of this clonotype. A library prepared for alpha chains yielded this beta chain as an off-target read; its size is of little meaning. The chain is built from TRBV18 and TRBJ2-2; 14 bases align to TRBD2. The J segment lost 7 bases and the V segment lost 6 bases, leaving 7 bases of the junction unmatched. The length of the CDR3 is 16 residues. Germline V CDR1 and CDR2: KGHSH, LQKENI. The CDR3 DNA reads TGTGCCAGCTCGCCCGGGACTAGCGGGAGTATCGGGGAGCTGTTTTTT. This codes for CASSPGTSGSIGELFF.

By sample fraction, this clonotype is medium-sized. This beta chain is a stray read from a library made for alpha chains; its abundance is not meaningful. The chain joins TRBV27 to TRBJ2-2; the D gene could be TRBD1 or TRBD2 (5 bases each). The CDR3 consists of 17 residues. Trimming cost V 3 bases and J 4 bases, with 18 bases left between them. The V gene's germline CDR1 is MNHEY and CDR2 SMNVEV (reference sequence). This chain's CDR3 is CASSFLGSPGLTGELFF. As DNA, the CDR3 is TGTGCCAGCAGTTTTCTTGGGTCCCCGGGGCTCACCGGGGAGCTGTTTTTT.

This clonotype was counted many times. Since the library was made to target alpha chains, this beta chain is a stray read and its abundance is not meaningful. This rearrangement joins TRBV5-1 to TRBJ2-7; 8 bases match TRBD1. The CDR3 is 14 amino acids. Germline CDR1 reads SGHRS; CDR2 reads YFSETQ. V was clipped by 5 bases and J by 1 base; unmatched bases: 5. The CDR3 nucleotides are TGCGCCAGCAGGCCGGGACAGGCTTCCTACGAGCAGTACTTC. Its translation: CASRPGQASYEQYF.

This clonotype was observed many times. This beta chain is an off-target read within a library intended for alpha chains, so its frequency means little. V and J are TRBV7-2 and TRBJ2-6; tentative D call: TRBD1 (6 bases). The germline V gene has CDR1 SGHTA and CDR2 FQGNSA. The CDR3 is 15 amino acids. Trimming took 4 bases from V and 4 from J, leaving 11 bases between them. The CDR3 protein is CASSSQGAGANVLTF. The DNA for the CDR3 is TGTGCCAGCAGCTCACAGGGTGCCGGGGCCAACGTCCTGACTTTC. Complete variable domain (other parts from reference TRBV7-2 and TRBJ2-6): GAGVSQSPSNKVTEKGKDVELRCDPISGHTALYWYRQSLGQGLEFLIYFQGNSAPDKSGLPSDRFSAERTGGSVSTLTIQRTQQEDSAVYLCASSSQGAGANVLTFGAGSRLTVL.

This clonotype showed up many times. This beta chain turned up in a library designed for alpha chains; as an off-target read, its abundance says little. CDR3 coding DNA: TGCGCCAGCAGCCAAAATGACCTGGCGGGTAACTCCTACAATGAGCAGTTCTTC. It codes for CASSQNDLAGNSYNEQFF. This rearrangement joins TRBV4-3 to TRBJ2-1, with D perhaps matching TRBD2 (5 bases). This CDR3 has 18 amino acids. The V and J ends lost 2 bases and 0 bases respectively, with 17 bases between them. The V gene's germline CDR1 is LGHNA and CDR2 YSLEER.

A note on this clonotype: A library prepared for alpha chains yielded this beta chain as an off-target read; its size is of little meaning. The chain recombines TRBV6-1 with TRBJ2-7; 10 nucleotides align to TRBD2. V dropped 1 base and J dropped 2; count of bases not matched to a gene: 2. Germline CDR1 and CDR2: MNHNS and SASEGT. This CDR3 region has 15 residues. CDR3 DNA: TGTGCCAGCAGTGAAGTTCTAGCGGGAGCCTACGAGCAGTACTTC. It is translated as CASSEVLAGAYEQYF.

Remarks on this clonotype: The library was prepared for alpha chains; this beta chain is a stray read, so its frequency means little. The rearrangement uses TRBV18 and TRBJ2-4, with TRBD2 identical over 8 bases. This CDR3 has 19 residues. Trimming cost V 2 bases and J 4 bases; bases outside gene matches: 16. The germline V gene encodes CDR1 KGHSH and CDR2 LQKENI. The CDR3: CASSPTSLAGTGEKNIQYF. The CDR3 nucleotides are TGTGCCAGCTCACCAACGTCGTTAGCGGGAACCGGGGAGAAAAACATTCAGTACTTC.

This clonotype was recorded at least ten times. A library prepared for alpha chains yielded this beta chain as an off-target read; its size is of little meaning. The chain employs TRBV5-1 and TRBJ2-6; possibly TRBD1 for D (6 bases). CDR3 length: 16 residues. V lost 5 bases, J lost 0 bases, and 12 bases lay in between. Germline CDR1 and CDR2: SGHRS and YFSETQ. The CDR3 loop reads CASSAGTPSGANVLTF. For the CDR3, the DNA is TGCGCCAGCAGTGCCGGGACACCCTCTGGGGCCAACGTCCTGACTTTC.

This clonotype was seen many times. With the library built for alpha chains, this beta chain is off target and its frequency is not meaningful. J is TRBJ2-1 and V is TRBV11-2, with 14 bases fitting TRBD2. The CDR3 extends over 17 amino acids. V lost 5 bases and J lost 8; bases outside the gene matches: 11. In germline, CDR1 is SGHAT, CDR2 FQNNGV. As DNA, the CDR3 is TGTGCCAGCAGCGCTACCGGGACTAGCGGGAGTATCCATGAGCAGTTCTTC. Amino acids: CASSATGTSGSIHEQFF. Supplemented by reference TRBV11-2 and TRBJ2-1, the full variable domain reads EAGVAQSPRYKIIEKRQSVAFWCNPISGHATLYWYQQILGQGPKLLIQFQNNGVVDDSQLPKDRFSAERLKGVDSTLKIQPAKLEDSAVYLCASSATGTSGSIHEQFFGPGTRLTVL.

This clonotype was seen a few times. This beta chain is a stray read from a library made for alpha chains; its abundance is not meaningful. As DNA, the CDR3 is TGTGCCTGGAGTCTAGCGGGGGCAGATACGCAGTATTTT. Amino acids: CAWSLAGADTQYF. The chain carries TRBV30 and TRBJ2-3; 10 bases agree with TRBD2. Germline trimming cut 2 bases from V and 4 bases from J; bases unmatched to any gene: 0. The CDR3 sequence is 13 residues long. Germline V gene sequence: CDR1 GTSNPN, CDR2 SVGIG (reference sequence).

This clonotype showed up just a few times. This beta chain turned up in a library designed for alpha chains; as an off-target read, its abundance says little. In DNA, the CDR3 is TGCGCCAGCAGCCAAGATATAAGGGCGGGATATTACAATGAGCAGTTCTTC. Protein product: CASSQDIRAGYYNEQFF. The chain combines TRBV4-3 with TRBJ2-1; D is possibly TRBD2 (6 bases). V lost 0 bases, J lost 4 bases, and 16 bases lay in between. There are 17 residues in the CDR3. Germline V gene data show CDR1 as LGHNA and CDR2 as YSLEER.

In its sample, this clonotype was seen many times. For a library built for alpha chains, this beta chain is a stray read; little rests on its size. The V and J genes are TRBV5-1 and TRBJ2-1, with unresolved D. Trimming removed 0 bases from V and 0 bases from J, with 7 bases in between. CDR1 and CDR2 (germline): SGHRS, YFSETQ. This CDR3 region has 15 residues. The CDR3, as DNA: TGCGCCAGCAGCTTGGAGGCGAACTCCTACAATGAGCAGTTCTTC. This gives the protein CASSLEANSYNEQFF.

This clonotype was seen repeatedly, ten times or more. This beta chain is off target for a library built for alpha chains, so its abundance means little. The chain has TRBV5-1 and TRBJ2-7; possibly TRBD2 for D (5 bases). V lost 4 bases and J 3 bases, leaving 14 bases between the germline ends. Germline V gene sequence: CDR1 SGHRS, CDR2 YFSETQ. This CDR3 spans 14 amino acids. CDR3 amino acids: CASSPRAVLYEQYF. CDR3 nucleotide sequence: TGCGCCAGCAGCCCCAGAGCGGTACTCTACGAGCAGTACTTC. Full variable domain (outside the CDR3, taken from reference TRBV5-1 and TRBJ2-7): KAGVTQTPRYLIKTRGQQVTLSCSPISGHRSVSWYQQTPGQGLQFLFEYFSETQRNKGNFPGRFSGRQFSNSRSEMNVSTLELGDSALYLCASSPRAVLYEQYFGPGTRLTVT.

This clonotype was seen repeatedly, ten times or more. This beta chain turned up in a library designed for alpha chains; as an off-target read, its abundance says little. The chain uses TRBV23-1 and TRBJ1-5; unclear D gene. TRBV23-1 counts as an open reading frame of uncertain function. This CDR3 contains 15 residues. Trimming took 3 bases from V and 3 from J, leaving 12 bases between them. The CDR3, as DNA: TGCGCCAGCAGTCACCCCGGGGTAGCCAATCAGCCCCAGCATTTT. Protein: CASSHPGVANQPQHF.

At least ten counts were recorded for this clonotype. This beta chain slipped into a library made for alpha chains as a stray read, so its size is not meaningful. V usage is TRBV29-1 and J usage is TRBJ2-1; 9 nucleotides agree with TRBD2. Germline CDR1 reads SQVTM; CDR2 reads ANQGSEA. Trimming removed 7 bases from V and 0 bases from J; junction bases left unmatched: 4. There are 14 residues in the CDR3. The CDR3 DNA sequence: TGCAGCGCCTATAGCGGGAGCTCCTACAATGAGCAGTTCTTC. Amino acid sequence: CSAYSGSSYNEQFF.

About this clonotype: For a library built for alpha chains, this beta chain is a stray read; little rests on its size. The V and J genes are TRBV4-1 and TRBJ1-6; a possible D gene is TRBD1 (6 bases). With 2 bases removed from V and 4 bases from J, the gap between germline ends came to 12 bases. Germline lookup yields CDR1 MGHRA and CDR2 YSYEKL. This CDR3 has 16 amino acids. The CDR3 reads CASSQPQGPYNSPLHF. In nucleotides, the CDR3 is TGCGCCAGCAGCCAACCACAGGGTCCTTATAATTCACCCCTCCACTTT.

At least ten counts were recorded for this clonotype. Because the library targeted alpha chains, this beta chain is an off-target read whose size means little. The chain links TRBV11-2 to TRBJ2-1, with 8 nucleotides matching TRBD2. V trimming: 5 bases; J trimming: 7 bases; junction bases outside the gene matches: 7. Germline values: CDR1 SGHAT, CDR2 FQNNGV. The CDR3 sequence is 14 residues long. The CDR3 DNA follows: TGTGCCAGCAGCCCCCGGGGGGGGAGGAATGAGCAGTTCTTC. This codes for CASSPRGGRNEQFF.

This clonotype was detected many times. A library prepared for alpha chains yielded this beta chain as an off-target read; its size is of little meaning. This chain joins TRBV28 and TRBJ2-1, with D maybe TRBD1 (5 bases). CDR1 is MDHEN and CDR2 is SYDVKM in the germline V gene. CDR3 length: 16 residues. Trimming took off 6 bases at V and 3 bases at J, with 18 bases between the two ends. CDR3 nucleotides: TGTGCCAGCAGCGGAATGGGGCCCCCCCTCTACAATGAGCAGTTCTTC. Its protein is CASSGMGPPLYNEQFF.

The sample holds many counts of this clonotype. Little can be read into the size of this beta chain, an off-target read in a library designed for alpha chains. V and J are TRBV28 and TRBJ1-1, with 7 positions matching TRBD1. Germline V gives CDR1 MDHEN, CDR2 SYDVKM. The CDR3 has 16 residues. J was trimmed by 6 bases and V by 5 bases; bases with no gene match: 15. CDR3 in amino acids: CASSLVWGRGQAEAFF. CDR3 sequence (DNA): TGTGCCAGCAGTCTCGTTTGGGGGCGAGGACAGGCTGAAGCTTTCTTT.

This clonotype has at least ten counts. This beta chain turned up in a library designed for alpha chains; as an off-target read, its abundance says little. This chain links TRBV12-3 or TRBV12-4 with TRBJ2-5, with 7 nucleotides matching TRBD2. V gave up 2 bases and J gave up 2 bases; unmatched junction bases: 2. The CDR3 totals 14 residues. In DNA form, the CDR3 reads TGTGCCAGCAGTTTATCGGGGGGACAAGAGACCCAGTACTTC. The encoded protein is CASSLSGGQETQYF.

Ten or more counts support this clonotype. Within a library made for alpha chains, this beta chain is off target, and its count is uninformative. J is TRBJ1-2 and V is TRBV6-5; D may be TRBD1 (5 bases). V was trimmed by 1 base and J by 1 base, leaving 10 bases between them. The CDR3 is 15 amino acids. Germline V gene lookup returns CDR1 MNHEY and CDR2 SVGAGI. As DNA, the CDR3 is TGTGCCAGCAGTTACTACGGGGCCCTTAACTATGGCTACACCTTC. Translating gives CASSYYGALNYGYTF.